This T cell receptor beta chain was sequenced during a study of response to subunit inactivated influenza vaccine. This clonotype was detected a few times. Antigen unknown. General study results and limits: Few new T cells, the authors suggested, are recruited by each seasonal influenza vaccination.

TCRdb passed the RT-PCR reads through MiXCR, listing each CDR3 protein once. The repertoire holds fewer than 800,000 distinct CDR3 sequences, with around 16% as singletons. The sample was PBMCs from blood, taken 11 to 12 days after vaccination. The sequence came from a man in his fifties who received an inactivated influenza vaccine.

The CDR3 DNA follows: TGTGCCAGCAGCTGGCTCCCCGGGACTAGTAACACCGGGGAGCTGTTTTTT. It specifies CASSWLPGTSNTGELFF. The chain couples TRBV7-9 to TRBJ2-2; 8 bases align to TRBD2. V trimming: 4 bases; J trimming: 2 bases; junction bases outside the gene matches: 9. The CDR3 extends over 17 amino acids. Looked up from germline, CDR1 is SEHNR and CDR2 is FQNEAQ (reference sequence).